Listed below are T cell receptor beta chains from one sample, sequenced in a study of low-dose radiotherapy and immunotherapy resistance in tumors. TCRdb passed the reads through MiXCR, listing each CDR3 protein once. This table has about 52,000 distinct CDR3 sequences, approximately 35% appearing once. The sequences come from PBMCs, collected after low-dose radiotherapy plus immunotherapy. The receptors derive from a male donor with rectosigmoid adenocarcinoma. The CDR3 runs from the conserved cysteine through the conserved F or W. The D gene is left open where the match is weak. The size entry is marked missing in some rows and otherwise reads once, few, many or a size class.

clone size | J gene | D gene | V gene | CDR3 protein | CDR3 DNA
many | TRBJ1-6 | - | TRBV6-2/TRBV6-3 | CASSQGRITSPLHF | TGTGCCAGCAGTCAAGGACGCATAACTTCACCCCTCCACTTT
many | TRBJ2-3 | - | TRBV7-2 | CASSLFVGSTDTQYF | TGTGCCAGCAGCTTATTCGTCGGTAGCACAGATACGCAGTATTTT
many | TRBJ1-2 | TRBD1 | TRBV6-2/TRBV6-3 | CASSSPGQGILRGYTF | TGTGCCAGCAGTTCCCCGGGACAGGGGATACTCCGTGGCTACACCTTC
many | TRBJ1-2 | - | TRBV4-1 | CASSQGETGGYYGYTF | TGCGCCAGCAGCCAAGGGGAGACAGGCGGTTACTATGGCTACACCTTC
many | TRBJ1-2 | TRBD1 | TRBV5-1 | CASSPGQGDYGYTF | TGCGCCAGCAGCCCAGGACAGGGGGACTATGGCTACACCTTC
many | TRBJ1-2 | - | TRBV18 | CASSPSTRRTEVNYGYTF | TGTGCCAGCTCACCATCGACCCGAAGGACAGAGGTTAACTATGGCTACACCTTC
- | TRBJ1-1 | - | TRBV28 | CASSLPQVPQAFF | TGTGCCAGCAGTTTACCCCAGGTCCCCCAAGCTTTCTTT
- | TRBJ2-5 | - | TRBV7-2 | CASSLRRGTETQYF | TGTGCCAGCAGCTTACGACGGGGGACAGAGACCCAGTACTTC
few | TRBJ1-1 | - | TRBV30 | CAWRRTVNTEAFF | TGTGCCTGGAGGAGGACCGTGAACACTGAAGCTTTCTTT
- | TRBJ2-3 | - | TRBV12-3/TRBV12-4 | CASSPGGAQYF | TGTGCCAGCAGCCCAGGGGGGGCGCAGTATTTT
- | TRBJ2-1 | TRBD2 | TRBV29-1 | CSVEDYASGADNEQFF | TGCAGCGTTGAAGATTATGCTAGCGGAGCTGACAATGAGCAGTTCTTC
- | TRBJ1-2 | TRBD1 | TRBV4-3 | CASSQGDRARGGYTF | TGCGCCAGCAGCCAAGGGGACAGGGCCCGAGGTGGCTACACCTTC
many | TRBJ2-2 | TRBD1 | TRBV7-2 | CASRPTGNIPELFF | TGTGCCAGCAGGCCGACAGGGAATATACCGGAGCTGTTTTTT
once | TRBJ2-5 | - | TRBV1 | CASSQDRTGGAHRETQYF | TGCGCCAGCAGCCAAGATAGGACAGGGGGGGCACATAGGGAGACCCAGTACTTC
many | TRBJ2-6 | - | TRBV18 | CASSLGAQGANVLTF | TGTGCCAGCTCACTCGGAGCTCAGGGGGCCAACGTCCTGACTTTC
many | TRBJ1-6 | - | TRBV7-9 | CASSLGTVNSPLHF | TGTGCCAGCAGCTTAGGAACAGTGAATTCACCCCTCCACTTT
many | TRBJ2-3 | - | TRBV6-2/TRBV6-3 | CASSYGPGGYTDTQYF | TGTGCCAGCAGTTACGGGCCCGGAGGGTACACAGATACGCAGTATTTT
many | TRBJ1-1 | - | TRBV30 | CAWSPATDGTGNTEAFF | TGTGCCTGGAGTCCCGCGACAGACGGGACGGGAAACACTGAAGCTTTCTTT
many | TRBJ2-3 | TRBD2 | TRBV20-1 | CSANERGRTDTQYF | TGCAGTGCTAACGAGCGGGGCCGCACAGATACGCAGTATTTT
- | TRBJ2-7 | TRBD1 | TRBV12-3/TRBV12-4 | CASSLAGQGAFYEQYF | TGTGCCAGCAGTTTAGCCGGACAGGGGGCGTTCTACGAGCAGTACTTC
few | TRBJ1-2 | - | TRBV28 | CASSTGLQSYGYTF | TGTGCCAGCAGCACAGGACTCCAATCCTATGGCTACACCTTC
once | TRBJ2-1 | - | TRBV5-4 | CASRPESNNEQFF | TGTGCCAGCAGGCCCGAAAGCAACAATGAGCAGTTCTTC
many | TRBJ2-3 | - | TRBV7-2 | CASSLVTGHKDTQYF | TGTGCCAGCAGCTTAGTTACAGGGCATAAAGATACGCAGTATTTT
many | TRBJ2-7 | - | TRBV28 | CASSLFEQYYEQYF | TGTGCCAGCAGTTTGTTCGAGCAGTACTACGAGCAGTACTTC
many | TRBJ1-6 | - | TRBV19 | CASSPTNSPLHF | TGTGCCAGTAGTCCGACAAATTCACCCCTCCACTTT
- | TRBJ1-4 | - | TRBV6-2/TRBV6-3 | CASSSIVGEKLFF | TGTGCCAGCAGTTCGATCGTAGGCGAAAAACTGTTTTTT
many | TRBJ2-3 | - | TRBV19 | CASSTKQGLDTQYF | TGTGCCAGTAGCACGAAGCAGGGGCTCGATACGCAGTATTTT
medium-sized | TRBJ2-1 | TRBD2 | TRBV28 | CASRLAGGNEQFF | TGTGCCAGCAGGCTAGCGGGAGGGAATGAGCAGTTCTTC
- | TRBJ1-1 | - | TRBV13 | CASSAGGPVSYENTEAFF | TGTGCCAGCAGCGCCGGGGGGCCAGTTAGCTATGAGAACACTGAAGCTTTCTTT
- | TRBJ2-7 | - | TRBV1 | CASSHDAGTRDFGEQYF | TGCGCCAGCAGCCATGACGCCGGGACTAGGGATTTCGGCGAGCAGTACTTC